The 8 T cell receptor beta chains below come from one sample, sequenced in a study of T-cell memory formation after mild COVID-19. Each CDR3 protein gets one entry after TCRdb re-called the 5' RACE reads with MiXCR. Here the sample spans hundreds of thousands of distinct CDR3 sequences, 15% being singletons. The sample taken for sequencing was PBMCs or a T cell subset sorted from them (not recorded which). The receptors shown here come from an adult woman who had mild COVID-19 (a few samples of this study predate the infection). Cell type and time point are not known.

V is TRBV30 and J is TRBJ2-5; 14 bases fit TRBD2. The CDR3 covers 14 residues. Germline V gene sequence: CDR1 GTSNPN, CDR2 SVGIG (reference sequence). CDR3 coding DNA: TGTGCATGCAGACTAGCGGGGGGGCTGGAGACCCAGTACTTC. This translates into CACRLAGGLETQYF. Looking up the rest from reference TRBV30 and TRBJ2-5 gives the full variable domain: SQTIHQWPATLVQPVGSPLSLECTVEGTSNPNLYWYRQAAGRGLQLLFYSVGIGQISSEVPQNLSASRPQDRQFILSSKKLLLSDSGFYLCACRLAGGLETQYFGPGTRLLVL.

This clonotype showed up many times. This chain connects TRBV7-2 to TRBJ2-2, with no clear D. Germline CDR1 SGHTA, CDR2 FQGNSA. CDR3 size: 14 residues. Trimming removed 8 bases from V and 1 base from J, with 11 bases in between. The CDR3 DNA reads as TGTGCCAGCTCAATAGGACGGAACACCGGGGAGCTGTTTTTT. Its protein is CASSIGRNTGELFF.

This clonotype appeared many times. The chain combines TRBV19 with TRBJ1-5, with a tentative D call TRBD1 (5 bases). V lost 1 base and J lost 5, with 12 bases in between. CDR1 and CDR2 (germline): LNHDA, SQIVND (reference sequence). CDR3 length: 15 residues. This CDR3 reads CASSIVRGGYQPQHF. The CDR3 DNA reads TGTGCCAGTAGTATAGTAAGGGGTGGCTATCAGCCCCAGCATTTT.

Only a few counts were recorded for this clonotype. For the CDR3, the DNA is TGTGCCACCAGTGATGCGGTGATGGGGGGACGGCAGTTCTTC. It specifies CATSDAVMGGRQFF. The chain has TRBV24-1 and TRBJ2-1; possibly TRBD2 for D (6 bases). Trimming left V 3 bases short and J 12 bases short, with 17 bases between. The CDR3 has 14 amino acids. Germline CDR1 is KGHDR and CDR2 is SFDVKD.

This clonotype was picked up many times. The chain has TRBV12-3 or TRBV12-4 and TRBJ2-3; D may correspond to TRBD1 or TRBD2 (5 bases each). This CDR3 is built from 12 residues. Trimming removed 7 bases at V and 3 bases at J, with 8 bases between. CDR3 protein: CASMWGTDTQYF. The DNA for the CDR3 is TGTGCCAGCATGTGGGGGACAGATACGCAGTATTTT.

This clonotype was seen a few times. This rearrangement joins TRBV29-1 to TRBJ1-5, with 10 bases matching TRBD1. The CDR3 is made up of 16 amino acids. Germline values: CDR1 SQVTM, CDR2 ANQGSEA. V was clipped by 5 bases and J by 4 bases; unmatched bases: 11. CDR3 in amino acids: CSVLSSGTGANQPQHF. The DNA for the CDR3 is TGCAGCGTTCTTTCCTCCGGGACAGGGGCTAATCAGCCCCAGCATTTT.

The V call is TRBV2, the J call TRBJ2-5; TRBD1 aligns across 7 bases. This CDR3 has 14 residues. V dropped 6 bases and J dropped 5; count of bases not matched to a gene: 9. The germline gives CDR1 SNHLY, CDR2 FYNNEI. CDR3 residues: CASREQGLGETQYF. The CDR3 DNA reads TGTGCCAGCAGGGAACAGGGGTTAGGGGAGACCCAGTACTTC. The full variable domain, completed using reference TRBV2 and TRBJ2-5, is EPEVTQTPSHQVTQMGQEVILRCVPISNHLYFYWYRQILGQKVEFLVSFYNNEISEKSEIFDDQFSVERPDGSNFTLKIRSTKLEDSAMYFCASREQGLGETQYFGPGTRLLVL.

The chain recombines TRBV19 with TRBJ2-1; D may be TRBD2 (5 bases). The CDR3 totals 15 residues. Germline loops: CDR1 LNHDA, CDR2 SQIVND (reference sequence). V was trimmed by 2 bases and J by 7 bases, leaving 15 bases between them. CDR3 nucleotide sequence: TGTGCCAGTAGTATAACGTGGGAGTCGGTGAATGAGCAGTTCTTC. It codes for CASSITWESVNEQFF.